This TCR beta chain comes out of a study of blood T cell repertoires in COVID-19. Study context: The study drew acute and convalescent COVID-19 samples from the United States, Italy and Spain. T cells, B-cell-depleted T cells, or PBMCs provided the cDNA or gDNA that served as material.

Authors' data handling: Amplification of reference gene primers was used by the study to estimate nucleated cell counts. The protocol was immunoSEQ multiplex PCR, while the TCRdb copy is restricted to in-frame clones and leaves out a portion. The D gene and trimming were derived from the DNA, and the V and J assignments and clone size from that table. Of tens of thousands of clones in the sample, 90% were seen once. The TCR sequence derives from a man in his fifties or sixties with acute or convalescent COVID-19. The sequencing sample was made of peripheral blood.

The CDR3 DNA is TGCGCCAGCAGCTTGGATCAGGGGAATTACTACGAGCAGTACTTC. Amino acid sequence: CASSLDQGNYYEQYF. The chain carries TRBV5-1 and TRBJ2-7; D possibly corresponds to TRBD1 (6 bases). The germline V and J ends were trimmed by 0 bases and 3 bases, with 13 bases remaining between them. This CDR3 contains 15 residues. Germline values: CDR1 SGHRS, CDR2 YFSETQ.